This record concerns one T cell receptor (beta chain) sequence. This entry belongs to a study of blood T cell repertoires in COVID-19. Study details: T cells, B-cell-depleted T cells, or PBMCs supplied cDNA or gDNA.

The CDR3 loop spans 15 amino acids. Trimming removed 2 bases from V and 1 base from J; junction bases left unmatched: 3. The germline gives CDR1 SGHVS, CDR2 FNYEAQ. The repertoire was sequenced with immunoSEQ multiplex PCR; TCRdb's copy has only in-frame clones and lacks some. Of 250,000 or so clones listed, about four fifths are singletons. This clonotype was sampled from a woman aged 35 to 49 who had been exposed to COVID-19. The rearrangement joins TRBV7-6 to TRBJ2-3; TRBD1 aligns across 7 bases. The material sequenced was PBMCs or T cells enriched from blood (not recorded which). The DNA of the CDR3 is TGTGCCAGCAGCTTATTCGGGACAGGCACAGATACGCAGTATTTT. Translating it yields CASSLFGTGTDTQYF.